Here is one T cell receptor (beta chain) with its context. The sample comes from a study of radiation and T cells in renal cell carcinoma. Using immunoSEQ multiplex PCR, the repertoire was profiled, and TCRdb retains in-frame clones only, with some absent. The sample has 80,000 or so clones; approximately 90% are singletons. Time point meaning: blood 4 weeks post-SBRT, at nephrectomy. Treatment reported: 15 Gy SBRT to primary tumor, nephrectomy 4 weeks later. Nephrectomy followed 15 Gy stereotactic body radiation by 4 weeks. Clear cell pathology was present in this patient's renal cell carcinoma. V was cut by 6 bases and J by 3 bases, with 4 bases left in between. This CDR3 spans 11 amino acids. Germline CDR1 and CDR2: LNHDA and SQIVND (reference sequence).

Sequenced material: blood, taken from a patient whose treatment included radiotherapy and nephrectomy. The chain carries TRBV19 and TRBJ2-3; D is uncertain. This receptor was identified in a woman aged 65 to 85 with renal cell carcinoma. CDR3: CASRTTDTQYF. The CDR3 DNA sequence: TGTGCCAGTAGGACGACAGATACGCAGTATTTT.